A selection of T cell receptor beta chains follows, all from one sample in a study of human T cells and chemical hapten exposure. TCRdb reprocessed the RACE reads with MiXCR, giving one entry per CDR3 protein. The sample consists of hundreds of thousands of distinct CDR3 sequences, more than 5% of them appearing once. Specimen: whole blood, collected in connection with sensitization to the hapten diphenylcyclopropenone (DPC). These receptor sequences come from a young woman with alopecia areata. Some clones in this sample may be carry-over from other donors' samples. Both conserved end residues are part of each CDR3. A D gene is named only where the DNA matches it firmly. The listing skips clone size in some rows; elsewhere it reads once, few, many or a size class.

-	TRBV6-5	TRBJ1-2	TRBD1	CASSYSGTGLNYGYTF	TGTGCCAGCAGTTACTCCGGGACAGGGCTAAACTATGGCTACACCTTC
-	TRBV7-9	TRBJ1-5	-	CASSFSAGDQHF	TGTGCCAGCAGCTTCAGTGCAGGGGACCAGCATTTT
many	TRBV6-5	TRBJ2-1	TRBD2	CASSSAGGAGYNEQFF	TGTGCCAGCAGTAGCGCCGGGGGGGCAGGCTACAATGAGCAGTTCTTC
few	TRBV7-2	TRBJ2-4	-	CAIGENIQYF	TGTGCGATAGGGGAAAACATTCAGTACTTC
many	TRBV4-1	TRBJ1-5	TRBD1	CASSQGFRGTGGKPQHF	TGCGCCAGCAGCCAAGGATTTCGAGGTACAGGGGGTAAGCCCCAGCATTTT
-	TRBV9	TRBJ2-3	-	CASSTQGRSPDTQYF	TGTGCCAGCAGCACGCAGGGACGAAGCCCAGATACGCAGTATTTT
few	TRBV15	TRBJ1-1	-	CATSREWGMNTEAFF	TGTGCCACCAGCAGGGAGTGGGGGATGAACACTGAAGCTTTCTTT
few	TRBV10-3	TRBJ1-2	-	CAISGTDHYGYTF	TGTGCCATCAGTGGGACAGACCACTATGGCTACACCTTC
-	TRBV29-1	TRBJ1-2	-	CSVEGSDGDYGYTF	TGCAGCGTTGAAGGTTCAGACGGTGACTATGGCTACACCTTC
-	TRBV6-5	TRBJ2-7	TRBD2	CASSQSGGLSYEQYF	TGTGCCAGCAGCCAAAGCGGGGGCCTTTCCTACGAGCAGTACTTC
few	TRBV2	TRBJ1-5	-	CASSEGWGGQPQHF	TGTGCCAGCAGTGAAGGTTGGGGTGGTCAGCCCCAGCATTTT
many	TRBV10-3	TRBJ1-5	TRBD1	CAIGQGLGNQPQHF	TGTGCCATCGGACAGGGGTTGGGCAATCAGCCCCAGCATTTT
few	TRBV6-2/TRBV6-3	TRBJ2-1	TRBD2	CASSRLADTYNEQFF	TGTGCCAGCAGCAGACTAGCGGATACTTACAATGAGCAGTTCTTC
-	TRBV11-2	TRBJ2-4	-	CASSPNADIQYF	TGTGCCAGCAGCCCCAACGCGGACATTCAGTACTTC
-	TRBV6-2/TRBV6-3	TRBJ2-7	TRBD2	CASSYRLAATYEQYF	TGTGCCAGCAGTTACCGTCTAGCGGCCACCTACGAGCAGTACTTC
-	TRBV10-3	TRBJ1-4	-	CATRLGATNEKLFF	TGTGCCACCCGATTGGGGGCAACTAATGAAAAACTGTTTTTT
few	TRBV28	TRBJ2-3	TRBD2	CASSKTSGGGGRTDTQYF	TGTGCCAGCAGTAAGACTAGCGGGGGCGGAGGGCGCACAGATACGCAGTATTTT
few	TRBV2	TRBJ2-6	-	CASSNAGLISGANVLTF	TGTGCCAGCAGCAACGCGGGCTTAATCTCTGGGGCCAACGTCCTGACTTTC
many	TRBV3-1	TRBJ2-2	-	CASSQVFRVDTGELFF	TGTGCCAGCAGCCAAGTTTTCAGGGTAGACACCGGGGAGCTGTTTTTT
few	TRBV2	TRBJ1-2	-	CASSEFGYTF	TGTGCCAGCAGTGAATTTGGCTACACCTTC
-	TRBV7-2	TRBJ2-3	TRBD2	CASSLELAGLDTQYF	TGTGCCAGCAGCTTGGAACTAGCGGGGCTAGATACGCAGTATTTT
few	TRBV5-1	TRBJ1-1	-	CASSLAPGDALGTEAFF	TGCGCCAGCAGCTTGGCTCCAGGGGACGCACTGGGGACTGAAGCTTTCTTT
-	TRBV6-2/TRBV6-3	TRBJ2-3	-	CASSPDQPEDTQYF	TGTGCCAGCAGTCCCGACCAGCCGGAAGATACGCAGTATTTT
many	TRBV7-8	TRBJ1-6	-	CVSSPDRENSPLHF	TGTGTCAGCAGCCCTGACAGAGAAAATTCACCCCTCCACTTT
-	TRBV4-3	TRBJ1-5	TRBD1	CASSQDLVTGRNQPQHF	TGCGCCAGCAGCCAAGATCTCGTGACAGGGCGGAATCAGCCCCAGCATTTT